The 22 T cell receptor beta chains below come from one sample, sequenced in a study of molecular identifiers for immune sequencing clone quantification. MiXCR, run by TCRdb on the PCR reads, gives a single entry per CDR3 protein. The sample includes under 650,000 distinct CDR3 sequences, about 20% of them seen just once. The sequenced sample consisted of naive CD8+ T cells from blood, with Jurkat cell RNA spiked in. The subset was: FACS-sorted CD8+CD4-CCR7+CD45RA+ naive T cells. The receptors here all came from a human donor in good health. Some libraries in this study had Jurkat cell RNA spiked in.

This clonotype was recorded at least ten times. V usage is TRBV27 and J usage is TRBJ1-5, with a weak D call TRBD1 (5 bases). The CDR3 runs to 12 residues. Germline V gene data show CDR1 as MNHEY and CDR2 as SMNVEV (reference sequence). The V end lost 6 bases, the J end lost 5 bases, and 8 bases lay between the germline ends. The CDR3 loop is CASRRGDQPQHF. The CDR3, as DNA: TGTGCCAGCAGACGGGGGGATCAGCCCCAGCATTTT.

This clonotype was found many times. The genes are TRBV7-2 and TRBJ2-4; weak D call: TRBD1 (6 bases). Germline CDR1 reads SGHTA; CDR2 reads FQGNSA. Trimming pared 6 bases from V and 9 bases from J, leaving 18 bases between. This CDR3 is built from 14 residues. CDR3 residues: CASRPGTTYAIQYF. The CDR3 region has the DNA TGTGCCAGCAGACCCGGGACAACCTACGCCATTCAGTACTTC.

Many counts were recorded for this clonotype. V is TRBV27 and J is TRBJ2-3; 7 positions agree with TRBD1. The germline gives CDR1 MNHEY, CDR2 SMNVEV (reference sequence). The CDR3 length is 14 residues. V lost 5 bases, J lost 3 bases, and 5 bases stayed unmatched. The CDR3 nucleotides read TGTGCCAGCAGTATTGACAGGGCTACAGATACGCAGTATTTT. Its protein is CASSIDRATDTQYF.

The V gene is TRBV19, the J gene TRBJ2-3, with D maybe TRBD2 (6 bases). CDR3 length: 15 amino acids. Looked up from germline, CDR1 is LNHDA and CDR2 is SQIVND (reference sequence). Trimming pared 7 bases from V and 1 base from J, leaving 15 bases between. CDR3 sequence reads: CASIGTRERTDTQYF. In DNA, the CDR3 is TGTGCCAGTATAGGAACCCGGGAGCGCACAGATACGCAGTATTTT.

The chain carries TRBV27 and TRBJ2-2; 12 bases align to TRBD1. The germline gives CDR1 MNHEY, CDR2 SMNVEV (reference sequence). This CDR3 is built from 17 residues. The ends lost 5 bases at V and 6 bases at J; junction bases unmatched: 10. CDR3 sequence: CASSPLPGTGGPGELFF. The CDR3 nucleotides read TGTGCCAGCAGTCCCCTCCCCGGGACAGGGGGCCCCGGGGAGCTGTTTTTT.

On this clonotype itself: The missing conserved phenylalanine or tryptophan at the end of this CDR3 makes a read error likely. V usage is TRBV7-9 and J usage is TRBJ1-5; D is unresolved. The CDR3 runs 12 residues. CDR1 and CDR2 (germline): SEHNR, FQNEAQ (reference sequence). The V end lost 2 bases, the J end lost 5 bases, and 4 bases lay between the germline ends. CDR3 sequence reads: CASSLIDQPQHL. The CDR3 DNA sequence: TGTGCCAGCAGCTTAATTGATCAGCCCCAGCATCTT.

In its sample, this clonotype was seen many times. The CDR3 loop reads CSARDQHPTYEQYF. For the CDR3, the DNA is TGCAGTGCTAGAGATCAGCACCCCACCTACGAGCAGTACTTC. The rearrangement uses TRBV20-1 and TRBJ2-7; D unclear. The CDR3 is made up of 14 amino acids. In germline, CDR1 is DFQATT, CDR2 SNEGSKA (reference sequence). The V end was cut by 0 bases, the J end by 2 bases, with 11 bases between.

The CDR3 DNA sequence: TGTGCCAGCCCCGATGGGACACTAGGCTACGAGCAGTACTTC. This codes for CASPDGTLGYEQYF. This sequence joins TRBV6-5 and TRBJ2-7, with D possibly being TRBD1 (6 bases). V was pared by 8 bases and J by 3 bases, with 17 bases between. CDR1 is MNHEY, CDR2 SVGAGI, per germline. The CDR3 is 14 residues long.

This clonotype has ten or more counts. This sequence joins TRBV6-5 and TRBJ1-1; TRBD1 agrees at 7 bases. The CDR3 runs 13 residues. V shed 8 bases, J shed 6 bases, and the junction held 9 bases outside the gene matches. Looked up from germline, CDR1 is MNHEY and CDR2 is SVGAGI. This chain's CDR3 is CASRTGDVAEAFF. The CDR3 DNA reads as TGTGCCAGCCGCACAGGGGATGTCGCTGAAGCTTTCTTT.

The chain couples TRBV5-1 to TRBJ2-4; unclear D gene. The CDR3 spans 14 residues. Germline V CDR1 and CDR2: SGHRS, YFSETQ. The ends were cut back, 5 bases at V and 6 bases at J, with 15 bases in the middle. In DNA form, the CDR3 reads TGCGCCAGCAGACCAGAACTGAGCAGAAACATTCAGTACTTC. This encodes CASRPELSRNIQYF. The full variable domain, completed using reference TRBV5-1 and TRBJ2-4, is KAGVTQTPRYLIKTRGQQVTLSCSPISGHRSVSWYQQTPGQGLQFLFEYFSETQRNKGNFPGRFSGRQFSNSRSEMNVSTLELGDSALYLCASRPELSRNIQYFGAGTRLSVL.

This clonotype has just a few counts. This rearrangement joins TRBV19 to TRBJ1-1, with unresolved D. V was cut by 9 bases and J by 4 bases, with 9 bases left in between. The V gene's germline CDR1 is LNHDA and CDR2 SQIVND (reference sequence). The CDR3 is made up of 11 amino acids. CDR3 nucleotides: TGTGCCAGCGTACTTGGCACTGAAGCTTTCTTT. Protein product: CASVLGTEAFF.

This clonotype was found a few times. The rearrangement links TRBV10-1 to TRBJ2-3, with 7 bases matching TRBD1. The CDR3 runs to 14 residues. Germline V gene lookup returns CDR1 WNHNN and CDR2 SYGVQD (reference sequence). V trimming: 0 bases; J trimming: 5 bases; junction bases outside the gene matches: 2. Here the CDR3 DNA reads TGCGCCAGCAGTGAGTCGACAGGGATAGATACGCAGTATTTT. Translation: CASSESTGIDTQYF.

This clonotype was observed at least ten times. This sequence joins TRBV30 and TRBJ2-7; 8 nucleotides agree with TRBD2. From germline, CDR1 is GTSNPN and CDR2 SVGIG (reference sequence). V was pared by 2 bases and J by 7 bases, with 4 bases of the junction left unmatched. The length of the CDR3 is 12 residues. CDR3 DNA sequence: TGTGCCTGGAGTACAATAGCGGGGGAGCAGTACTTC. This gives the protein CAWSTIAGEQYF.

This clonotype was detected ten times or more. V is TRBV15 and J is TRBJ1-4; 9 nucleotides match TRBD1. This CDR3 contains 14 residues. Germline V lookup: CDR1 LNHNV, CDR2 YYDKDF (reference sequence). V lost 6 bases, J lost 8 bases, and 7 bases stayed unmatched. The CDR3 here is CATSSGTGNEKLFF. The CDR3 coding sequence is TGTGCCACCAGTTCCGGGACAGGGAACGAAAAACTGTTTTTT.

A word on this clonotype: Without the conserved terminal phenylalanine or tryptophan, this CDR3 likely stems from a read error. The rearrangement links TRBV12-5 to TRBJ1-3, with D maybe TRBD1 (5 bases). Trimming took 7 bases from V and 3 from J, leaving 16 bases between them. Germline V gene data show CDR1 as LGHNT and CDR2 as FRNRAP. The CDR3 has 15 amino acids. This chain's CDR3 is CASARGDSGGNTIYL. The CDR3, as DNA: TGTGCTAGTGCCCGAGGAGACAGCGGTGGAAACACCATATATCTT.

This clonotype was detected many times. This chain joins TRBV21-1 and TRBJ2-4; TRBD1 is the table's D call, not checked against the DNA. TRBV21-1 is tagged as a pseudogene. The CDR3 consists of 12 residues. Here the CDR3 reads CASLQGILIQYF. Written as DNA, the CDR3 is TGTGCCAGTTTACAGGGGATACTCATTCAGTACTTC.

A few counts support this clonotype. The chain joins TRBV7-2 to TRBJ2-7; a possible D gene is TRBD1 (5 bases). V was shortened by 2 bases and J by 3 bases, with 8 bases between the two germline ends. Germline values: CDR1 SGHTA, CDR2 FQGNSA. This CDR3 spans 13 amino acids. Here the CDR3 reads CASSLLRDYEQYF. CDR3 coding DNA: TGTGCCAGCAGCTTACTCAGGGACTACGAGCAGTACTTC.

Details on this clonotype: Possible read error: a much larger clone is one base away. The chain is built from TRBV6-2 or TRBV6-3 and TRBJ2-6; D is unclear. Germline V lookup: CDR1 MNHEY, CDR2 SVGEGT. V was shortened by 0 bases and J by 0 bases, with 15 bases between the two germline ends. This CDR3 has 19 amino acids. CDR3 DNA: TGTGCCAGCAGTTACTCGAGGTCCAAACGAGTCTCTGGGGCCAACGTCCTGACTTTC. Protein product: CASSYSRSKRVSGANVLTF.

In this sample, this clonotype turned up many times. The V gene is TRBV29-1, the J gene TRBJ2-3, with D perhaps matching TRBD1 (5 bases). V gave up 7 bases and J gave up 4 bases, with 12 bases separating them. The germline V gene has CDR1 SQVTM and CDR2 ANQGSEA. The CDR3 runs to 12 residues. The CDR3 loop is CSALWGPDTQYF. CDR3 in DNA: TGCAGCGCCCTCTGGGGCCCAGATACGCAGTATTTT.

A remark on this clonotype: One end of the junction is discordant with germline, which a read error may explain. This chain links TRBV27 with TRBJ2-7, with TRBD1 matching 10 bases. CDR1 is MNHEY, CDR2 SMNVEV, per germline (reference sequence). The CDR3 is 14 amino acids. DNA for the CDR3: TGTGCCGGCAGTTTTGGGACAGGGGCCTACGAGCAGTACTTC. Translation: CAGSFGTGAYEQYF.

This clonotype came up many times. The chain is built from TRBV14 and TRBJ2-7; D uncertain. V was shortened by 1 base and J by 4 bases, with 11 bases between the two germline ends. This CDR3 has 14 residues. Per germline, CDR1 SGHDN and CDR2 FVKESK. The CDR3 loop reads CASSQGSPFYEQYF. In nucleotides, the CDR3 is TGTGCCAGCAGCCAAGGCTCACCTTTTTACGAGCAGTACTTC. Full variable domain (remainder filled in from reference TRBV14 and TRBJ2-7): EAGVTQFPSHSVIEKGQTVTLRCDPISGHDNLYWYRRVMGKEIKFLLHFVKESKQDESGMPNNRFLAERTGGTYSTLKVQPAELEDSGVYFCASSQGSPFYEQYFGPGTRLTVT.

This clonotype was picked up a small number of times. CDR3 DNA sequence: TGTGCCAGCAGCGGAGTTAGCGGGGGGGTTGATAATGAGCAGTTCTTC. This gives the protein CASSGVSGGVDNEQFF. The chain joins TRBV11-2 to TRBJ2-1; 11 bases are a match to TRBD2. The CDR3 consists of 16 residues. Per germline, CDR1 SGHAT and CDR2 FQNNGV. Trimming took 5 bases from V and 7 from J; bases not matched to a gene: 10. The whole variable domain, filled in from reference TRBV11-2 and TRBJ2-1, reads EAGVAQSPRYKIIEKRQSVAFWCNPISGHATLYWYQQILGQGPKLLIQFQNNGVVDDSQLPKDRFSAERLKGVDSTLKIQPAKLEDSAVYLCASSGVSGGVDNEQFFGPGTRLTVL.